The 5 T cell receptor beta chains below come from one sample, sequenced in a study of shared clonotypes between healthy human individuals. TCRdb's copy holds only in-frame clones and misses some; the assay was immunoSEQ multiplex PCR. The sample lists fewer than 3 million clones, approximately 90% seen once, with roughly 0.34% in the top ten. The sequenced sample consisted of naive CD4+ T cells from PBMCs. Regarding subset: CD45RA+ positively selected. All receptors come from a man between 18 and 35 years old in good health. Some clones in this sample may be carry-over from other donors' samples.

The chain joins TRBV7-9 to TRBJ1-1; D is perhaps TRBD1 (6 bases). Germline V CDR1 and CDR2: SEHNR, FQNEAQ (reference sequence). The CDR3 is 14 amino acids. The V and J ends lost 4 bases and 6 bases respectively, with 15 bases between them. CDR3 coding DNA: TGTGCCAGCAGCTCCGTATGGGGGGGCGCTGAAGCTTTCTTT. Its protein product is CASSSVWGGAEAFF.

The CDR3 DNA sequence: TGTGCCAGCACCGTTAGGTTGGGACAGGGGGTCGGAAACACCATATATTTT. Its protein is CASTVRLGQGVGNTIYF. This rearrangement joins TRBV28 to TRBJ1-3, with 11 bases fitting TRBD1. The germline V gene has CDR1 MDHEN and CDR2 SYDVKM. The V segment lost 7 bases and the J segment 4 bases; nucleotides outside the gene matches: 12. The CDR3 consists of 17 residues.

This chain uses TRBV18 with TRBJ2-1; D gene uncertain. Germline V gives CDR1 KGHSH, CDR2 LQKENI. The CDR3 sequence is 14 residues long. The V end was cut by 2 bases, the J end by 5 bases, with 10 bases between. Here the CDR3 DNA reads TGTGCCAGCTCACCAGCTACCCAGGACAATGAGCAGTTCTTC. Amino acids: CASSPATQDNEQFF.

V gene TRBV5-4 combines with J gene TRBJ2-7; perhaps TRBD2 as D (6 bases). The CDR3 is made up of 14 amino acids. Germline-derived CDR1 and CDR2 are SGHNT and YYREEE (reference sequence). V was pared by 3 bases and J by 6 bases, with 16 bases between. CDR3: CASSSAAGSGEQYF. The CDR3 DNA reads TGTGCCAGCAGCTCCGCGGCGGGGTCGGGCGAGCAGTACTTC. Based on the CDR3 plus reference TRBV5-4 and TRBJ2-7, the full variable domain is ETGVTQSPTHLIKTRGQQVTLRCSSQSGHNTVSWYQQALGQGPQFIFQYYREEENGRGNFPPRFSGLQFPNYSSELNVNALELDDSALYLCASSSAAGSGEQYFGPGTRLTVT.

This chain connects TRBV19 to TRBJ2-3; D unclear. The germline V and J ends were trimmed by 7 bases and 1 base, with 12 bases remaining between them. The CDR3 covers 14 residues. Germline V CDR1 and CDR2: LNHDA, SQIVND (reference sequence). The CDR3 DNA sequence: TGTGCCAGTACCCCGATCGTTGGCACAGATACGCAGTATTTT. The encoded protein is CASTPIVGTDTQYF.